This T cell receptor (beta chain) appears in the sequencing data of a study of T cells in localized non-small cell lung cancer. Concerning this clone: The antigen remains unidentified.

Points from the study as a whole: Among the top 100 tumor clones, a median around 62 appeared in adjacent lung. Heterogeneity within the tumor remains possible, as just one region underwent sequencing. Density of T cells in blood, when higher, went with longer overall survival. Tumor trailed uninvolved adjacent lung in T cell clonality, which peaked there.

Profiled with immunoSEQ multiplex PCR; TCRdb holds only in-frame clones, not every one. Of some 52,000 clones in the sample, roughly 85% are singletons; the top ten hold 18%. The CDR3 is 16 residues long. Between the trimmed V and J ends, which lost 0 bases and 4 bases, there was a span of 10 bases. In germline, CDR1 is LNHNV, CDR2 YYDKDF (reference sequence). The chain is built from TRBV15 and TRBJ2-6; D might be TRBD1 or TRBD2, each matching 6 bases. Sequenced here: peripheral blood, sampled before any cancer treatment. The sequence was obtained from a male donor aged 60 or over with stage III squamous cell lung carcinoma. CDR3 sequence: CATSRDRGVGANVLTF. Written as DNA, the CDR3 is TGTGCCACCAGCAGAGATAGGGGGGTCGGGGCCAACGTCCTGACTTTC.